This T cell receptor beta chain was documented in a study of identical twins. Study-wide results and limits: Beta clonotypes that were abundant in cord blood contained fewer insertions, a pattern absent from memory repertoires.

The germline V gene has CDR1 DFQATT and CDR2 SNEGSKA (reference sequence). The CDR3 has 16 amino acids. V lost 8 bases to trimming and J lost 2 bases, with 23 bases between them. MiXCR, applied by TCRdb to the 5' RACE reads, yields one record per CDR3 protein. The data contain approximately 220,000 distinct CDR3 sequences, less than 10% of them seen just once; the ten biggest clones take up around 5.1%. This clonotype was picked up a small number of times. Its antigen is still unknown. Healthy Caucasians, and only they, were the donors. This receptor was obtained from a young woman in good health. The chain couples TRBV20-1 to TRBJ2-3; D perhaps matches TRBD2 (6 bases). Source material: memory (CD45RO+) T cells sorted from blood. DNA for the CDR3: TGCAGTACCTGGGCGGGGACCGCCACCCTCACAGATACGCAGTATTTT. It encodes CSTWAGTATLTDTQYF.